The 14 T cell receptor beta chains in this list originate from one sample, sequenced in a study of blood T cells in healthy people across ages (dated by TCRdb to between 2015 and 2016). The method behind the library was 5' RACE. These reads were obtained on an Illumina HiSeq 2500. A second 7 to 11 cycle PCR used a sample-barcoded 5' primer and a J-beta primer mix. Using fastp trimming at Q25 and MiXCR clonotype assembly, TCRdb reanalyzed the public sequencing data and kept in-frame beta chains. Rows are unified per CDR3 protein, each entry keeping the most common DNA and genes. For this sample the table gives some 1,500,000 distinct CDR3 sequences, of which approximately 42% were detected only once. Together, the top ten hold roughly 3.7% of the sample. The material sequenced was blood. These receptors all come from a woman aged 18-30 years in good health.

The chain is built from TRBV4-1 and TRBJ2-7, with unresolved D. The CDR3 is 14 amino acids. CDR1 is MGHRA and CDR2 is YSYEKL in the germline V gene. V shed 4 bases and J shed 4 bases, with 14 bases lying between them. Written as DNA, the CDR3 is TGCGCCAGCAGCCCATCTCAGACTCCTTACGAGCAGTACTTC. This sequence encodes CASSPSQTPYEQYF.

The J gene is TRBJ2-7, the V gene TRBV10-3, with 7 positions matching TRBD1. The V gene end was trimmed by 7 bases and the J gene end by 4 bases; junction bases not matched to a gene: 4. The CDR3 has 12 residues. CDR1 is ENHRY, CDR2 SYGVKD, per germline. Here the CDR3 reads CAITSGGYEQYF. The CDR3 bases are TGTGCCATCACCTCAGGGGGTTACGAGCAGTACTTC.

This clonotype was picked up a small number of times. The gene calls are TRBV20-1 and TRBJ2-7; 11 nucleotides match TRBD2. CDR1 DFQATT and CDR2 SNEGSKA come from the germline V gene (reference sequence). With V trimmed by 2 bases and J by 7 bases, 4 bases remained unmatched. The CDR3 covers 13 residues. The CDR3 reads CSARLAGGNEQYF. CDR3 DNA sequence: TGCAGTGCTAGACTAGCGGGAGGCAATGAGCAGTACTTC.

This clonotype was picked up a small number of times. The rearrangement joins TRBV6-5 to TRBJ1-3; D is uncertain. Germline V lookup: CDR1 MNHEY, CDR2 SVGAGI. This CDR3 spans 12 amino acids. The ends were cut back, 9 bases at V and 0 bases at J, with 6 bases in the middle. CDR3 loop: CASIGSGNTIYF. CDR3 sequence (DNA): TGTGCCAGTATCGGCTCTGGAAACACCATATATTTT.

This clonotype was picked up a small number of times. In DNA, the CDR3 is TGCGCCAGCAGCTTGGCAGGGGTCGGCGAGCAGTACTTC. Translation gives CASSLAGVGEQYF. The rearrangement links TRBV5-1 to TRBJ2-7, with D tentatively TRBD1 (6 bases). Germline V gene lookup returns CDR1 SGHRS and CDR2 YFSETQ. The CDR3 has 13 amino acids. The V end was cut by 0 bases, the J end by 6 bases, with 10 bases between.

V and J are TRBV30 and TRBJ1-5, with D perhaps matching TRBD1 (6 bases). The V gene lost 0 bases and the J gene lost 8 bases, with 14 bases spanning the gap. Germline CDR1 and CDR2: GTSNPN and SVGIG (reference sequence). This CDR3 contains 14 residues. CDR3 in amino acids: CAWSVRWGREPQHF. In DNA form, the CDR3 reads TGTGCCTGGAGTGTACGCTGGGGGCGGGAGCCCCAGCATTTT. Combining the CDR3 with reference TRBV30 and TRBJ1-5 gives the whole variable domain SQTIHQWPATLVQPVGSPLSLECTVEGTSNPNLYWYRQAAGRGLQLLFYSVGIGQISSEVPQNLSASRPQDRQFILSSKKLLLSDSGFYLCAWSVRWGREPQHFGDGTRLSIL.

This clonotype was observed a few times. The chain uses TRBV28 and TRBJ2-4, with TRBD2 as a possible D gene (5 bases). Germline V lookup: CDR1 MDHEN, CDR2 SYDVKM. V lost 7 bases, J lost 3 bases, and 13 bases lay in between. The CDR3 has 14 amino acids. CDR3 in amino acids: CASIRIGSKNIQYF. CDR3 nucleotide sequence: TGTGCCAGCATCCGCATTGGGAGCAAAAACATTCAGTACTTC.

The sample holds one count of this clonotype. A read error is possible here, since a much larger clone lies one base away. This rearrangement joins TRBV5-1 to TRBJ2-1; D is unresolved. Germline V gene lookup returns CDR1 SGHRS and CDR2 YFSETQ. The CDR3 loop spans 15 amino acids. Here the CDR3 DNA reads TGCACCAGCAGCTTGAGTTGGCTTCTTGGGGATGAGCAGTTCTTC. Amino acids: CTSSLSWLLGDEQFF.

The chain is built from TRBV4-3 and TRBJ2-5, with 12 bases aligning to TRBD1. The J call may be wrong; the DNA end is better matched by TRBJ2-7. The CDR3 spans 20 residues. Germline V CDR1 and CDR2: LGHNA, YSLEER. CDR3: CASSQGAPGQGAFVAYEQYF. Here the CDR3 DNA reads TGCGCCAGCAGCCAAGGTGCTCCGGGACAGGGGGCCTTTGTGGCCTACGAGCAGTACTTC.

This chain joins TRBV5-1 and TRBJ2-7; 8 bases line up with TRBD1. The germline gives CDR1 SGHRS, CDR2 YFSETQ. CDR3 length: 15 amino acids. V gave up 2 bases and J gave up 2 bases; unmatched junction bases: 6. The CDR3 here is CASSLPGTGAYEQYF. The DNA of the CDR3 is TGCGCCAGCAGCTTACCCGGGACAGGAGCCTACGAGCAGTACTTC.

V gene TRBV29-1 combines with J gene TRBJ2-7; D gene uncertain. In germline, CDR1 is SQVTM, CDR2 ANQGSEA. The V and J ends lost 5 bases and 7 bases respectively, with 15 bases between them. The CDR3 extends over 12 amino acids. CDR3 region: CSVSSLQTEQYF. The CDR3 nucleotides are TGCAGCGTTTCCTCCCTTCAGACAGAGCAGTACTTC.

This rearrangement joins TRBV4-1 to TRBJ2-7; D may be TRBD1 (5 bases). The germline CDR1 and CDR2 sequences are MGHRA and YSYEKL. The CDR3 extends over 15 amino acids. V lost 4 bases and J 0 bases, leaving 13 bases between the germline ends. The CDR3 sequence: CASSLQAVGSYEQYF. The CDR3 DNA reads TGCGCCAGCAGCCTACAGGCGGTAGGCTCCTACGAGCAGTACTTC.

V and J are TRBV11-2 and TRBJ2-4; maybe TRBD2 (5 bases). The assigned J gene may be wrong: the sequence end matches TRBJ2-7 better. The CDR3 is 13 amino acids. Germline values: CDR1 SGHAT, CDR2 FQNNGV. CDR3 amino acids: CASSFGSGYEQYF. For the CDR3, the DNA is TGTGCCAGCAGCTTTGGCTCGGGATACGAGCAGTACTTC.

This clonotype was seen only a few times. The chain employs TRBV11-2 and TRBJ1-2; 8 nucleotides line up with TRBD1. Looked up from germline, CDR1 is SGHAT and CDR2 is FQNNGV. V lost 5 bases and J lost 6; bases outside the gene matches: 5. The CDR3 is made up of 13 amino acids. The CDR3 here is CASSPDRVDGYTF. The CDR3 DNA reads as TGTGCCAGCAGCCCGGACAGGGTGGATGGCTACACCTTC.